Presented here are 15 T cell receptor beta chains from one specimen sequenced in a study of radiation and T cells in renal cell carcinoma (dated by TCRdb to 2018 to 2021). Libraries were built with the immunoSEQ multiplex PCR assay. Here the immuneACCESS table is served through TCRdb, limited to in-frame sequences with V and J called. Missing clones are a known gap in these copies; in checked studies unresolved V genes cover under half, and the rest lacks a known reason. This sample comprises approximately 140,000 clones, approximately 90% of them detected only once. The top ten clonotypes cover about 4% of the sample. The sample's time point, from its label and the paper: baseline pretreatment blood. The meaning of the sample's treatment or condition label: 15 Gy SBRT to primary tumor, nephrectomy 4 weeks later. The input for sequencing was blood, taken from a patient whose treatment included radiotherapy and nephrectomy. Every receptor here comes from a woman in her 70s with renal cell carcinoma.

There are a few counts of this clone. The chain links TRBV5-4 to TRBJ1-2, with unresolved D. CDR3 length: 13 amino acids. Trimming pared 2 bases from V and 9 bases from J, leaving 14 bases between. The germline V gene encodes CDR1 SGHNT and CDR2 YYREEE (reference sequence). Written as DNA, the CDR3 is TGTGCCAGCAGCTTATTCCAGGTTATACGCTACACCTTC. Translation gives CASSLFQVIRYTF.

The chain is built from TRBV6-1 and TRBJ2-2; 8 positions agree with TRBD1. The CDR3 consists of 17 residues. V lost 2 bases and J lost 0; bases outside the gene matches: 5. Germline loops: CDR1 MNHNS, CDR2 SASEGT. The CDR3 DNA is TGTGCCAGCAGTGAAAACGCAGGGGGCGCGAACACCGGGGAGCTGTTTTTT. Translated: CASSENAGGANTGELFF.

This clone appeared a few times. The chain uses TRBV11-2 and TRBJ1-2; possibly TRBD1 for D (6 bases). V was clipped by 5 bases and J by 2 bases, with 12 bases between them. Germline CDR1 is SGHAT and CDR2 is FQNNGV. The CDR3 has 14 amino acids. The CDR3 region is CASSPQQGNYGYTF. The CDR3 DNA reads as TGTGCCAGCAGCCCCCAGCAGGGGAACTATGGCTACACCTTC.

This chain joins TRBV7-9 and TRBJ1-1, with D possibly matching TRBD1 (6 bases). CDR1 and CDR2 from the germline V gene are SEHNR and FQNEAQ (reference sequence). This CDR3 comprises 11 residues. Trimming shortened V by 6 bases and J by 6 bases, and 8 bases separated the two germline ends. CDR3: CASRGGSEAFF. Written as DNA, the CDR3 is TGTGCCAGCAGAGGGGGGTCTGAAGCTTTCTTT.

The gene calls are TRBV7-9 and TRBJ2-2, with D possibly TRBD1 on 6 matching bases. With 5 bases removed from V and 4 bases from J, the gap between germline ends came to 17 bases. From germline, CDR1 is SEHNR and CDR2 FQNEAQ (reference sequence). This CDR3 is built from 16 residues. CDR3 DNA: TGTGCCAGCAGCCAGACAGGACTGGTACGCACCGGGGAGCTGTTTTTT. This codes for CASSQTGLVRTGELFF.

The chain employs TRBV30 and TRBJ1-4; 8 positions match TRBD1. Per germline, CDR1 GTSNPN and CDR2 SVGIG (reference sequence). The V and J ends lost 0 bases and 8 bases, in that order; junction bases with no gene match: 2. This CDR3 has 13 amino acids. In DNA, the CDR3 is TGTGCCTGGAGTGTACAGGGGGGAGAAAAACTGTTTTTT. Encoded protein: CAWSVQGGEKLFF.

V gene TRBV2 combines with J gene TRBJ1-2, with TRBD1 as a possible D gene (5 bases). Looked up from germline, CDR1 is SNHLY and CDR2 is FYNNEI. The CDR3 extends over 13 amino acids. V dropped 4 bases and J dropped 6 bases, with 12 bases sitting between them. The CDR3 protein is CASSVREFNGYTF. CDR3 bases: TGTGCCAGCAGTGTCAGGGAATTCAATGGCTACACCTTC.

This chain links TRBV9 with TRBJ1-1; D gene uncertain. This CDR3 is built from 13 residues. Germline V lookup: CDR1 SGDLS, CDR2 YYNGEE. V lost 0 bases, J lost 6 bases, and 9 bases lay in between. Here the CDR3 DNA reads TGTGCCAGCAGCGTAGCGGGGATCTCTGAAGCTTTCTTT. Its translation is CASSVAGISEAFF.

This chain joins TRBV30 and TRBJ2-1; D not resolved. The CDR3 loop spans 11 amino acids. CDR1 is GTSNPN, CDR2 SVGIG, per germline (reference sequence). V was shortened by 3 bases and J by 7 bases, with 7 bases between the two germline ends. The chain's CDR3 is CAWSPINEQFF. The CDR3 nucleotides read TGTGCCTGGAGCCCAATTAATGAGCAGTTCTTC.

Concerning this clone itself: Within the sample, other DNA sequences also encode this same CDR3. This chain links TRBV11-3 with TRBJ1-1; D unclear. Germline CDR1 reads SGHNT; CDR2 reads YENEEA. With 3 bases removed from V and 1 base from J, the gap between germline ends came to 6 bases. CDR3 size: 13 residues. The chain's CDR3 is CASSLRQNTEAFF. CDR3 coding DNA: TGTGCCAGCAGCTTGCGACAGAACACTGAAGCTTTCTTT.

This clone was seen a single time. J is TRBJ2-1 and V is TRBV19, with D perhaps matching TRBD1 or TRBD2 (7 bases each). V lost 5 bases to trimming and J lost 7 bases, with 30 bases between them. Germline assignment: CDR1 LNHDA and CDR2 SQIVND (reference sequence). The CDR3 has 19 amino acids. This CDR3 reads CASSQWGQQKAGLGNEQFF. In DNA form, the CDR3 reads TGTGCCAGTAGTCAGTGGGGACAGCAGAAAGCGGGGCTAGGGAATGAGCAGTTCTTC.

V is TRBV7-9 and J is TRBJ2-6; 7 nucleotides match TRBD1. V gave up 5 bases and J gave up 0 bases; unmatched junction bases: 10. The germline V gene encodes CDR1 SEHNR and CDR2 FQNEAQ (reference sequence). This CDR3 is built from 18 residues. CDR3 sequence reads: CASSPRGTRGSGANVLTF. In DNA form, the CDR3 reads TGTGCCAGCAGCCCCAGGGGGACACGCGGCTCTGGGGCCAACGTCCTGACTTTC.

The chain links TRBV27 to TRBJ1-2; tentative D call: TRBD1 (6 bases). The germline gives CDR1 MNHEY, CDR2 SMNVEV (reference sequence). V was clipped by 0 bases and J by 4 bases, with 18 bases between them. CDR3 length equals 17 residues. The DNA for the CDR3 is TGTGCCAGCAGTTTATCGTCGAACAGGGCCCCCTTCTATGGCTACACCTTC. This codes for CASSLSSNRAPFYGYTF.

The CDR3 reads CASSYRGGSNTEAFF. The CDR3 region has the DNA TGTGCCAGCAGTTACCGGGGGGGGTCGAACACTGAAGCTTTCTTT. V gene TRBV6-6 combines with J gene TRBJ1-1, with a weak D call TRBD1 (5 bases). Trimming left V 2 bases short and J 1 base short, with 11 bases between. CDR3 length: 15 residues. Per the germline V gene, CDR1 is MNHNY and CDR2 is SVGAGI (reference sequence).

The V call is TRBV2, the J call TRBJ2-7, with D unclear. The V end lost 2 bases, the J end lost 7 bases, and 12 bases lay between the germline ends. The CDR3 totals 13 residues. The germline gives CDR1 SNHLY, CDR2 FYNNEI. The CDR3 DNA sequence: TGTGCCAGCAGTGAACGCTTACCTGGGGAGCAGTACTTC. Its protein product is CASSERLPGEQYF.